Sequencing of this T cell receptor beta chain was carried out in a study of metastatic and nonmetastatic thyroid tumors. Study in general: Malignant thyroid and benign thyroid patients provided blood and tumor or nodule tissue whose repertoires were compared. Study results and caveats: When malignant thyroid tumors were compared with benign nodules, TCR beta diversity was reportedly significantly higher in the malignant tumors. This held in both blood and tumor samples.

This clone was counted between two and nine times. Its antigen is not known. Using MiXCR, TCRdb reanalyzed the PCR reads. The data hold roughly 83,000 clones, with just under 15% observed a single time. Before thyroid surgery, none of the patients had received any treatment. Sequenced sample: blood. The source is a female donor with papillary thyroid cancer or a benign thyroid nodule (not recorded which). Some clones in this sample may be carry-over from other donors' samples.

CDR3: CASSYPRGRVDQPQHF. The CDR3 coding sequence is TGTGCCAGCAGTTATCCTAGGGGCAGGGTGGATCAGCCCCAGCATTTT. The chain carries TRBV6-2 or TRBV6-3 and TRBJ1-5, with D perhaps TRBD1 (5 bases). With 3 bases removed from V and 5 bases from J, the gap between germline ends came to 17 bases. Germline V gene sequence: CDR1 MNHEY, CDR2 SVGEGT. This CDR3 region has 16 residues.